The 18 T cell receptor beta chains presented below share a single source sample, sequenced in a study of shared clonotypes between healthy human individuals. The data were produced by immunoSEQ multiplex PCR, yet TCRdb's version contains in-frame clones alone and is incomplete. The repertoire holds about 1.1 million clones, with roughly 80% as singletons. The sequenced sample was memory CD4+ T cells from PBMCs. Sample subset: CD45RA-negative fraction. The receptors derive from a man between 18 and 35 years old in good health. Some clones in this sample may be carry-over from other donors' samples.

This clone was seen a handful of times. The chain carries TRBV5-1 and TRBJ1-1, with unresolved D. The V gene's germline CDR1 is SGHRS and CDR2 YFSETQ. The CDR3 spans 15 residues. V was clipped by 0 bases and J by 0 bases, with 9 bases between them. This CDR3 is CASSLAGSLNTEAFF. The CDR3 DNA reads TGCGCCAGCAGCTTGGCGGGCAGCCTGAACACTGAAGCTTTCTTT.

This clone was seen only once. The chain links TRBV5-6 to TRBJ2-6; 7 nucleotides agree with TRBD1. Germline assignment: CDR1 SGHDT and CDR2 YYEEEE. V lost 6 bases, J lost 1 base, and 1 base stayed unmatched. The CDR3 is 14 amino acids. CDR3 amino acids: CASTRGSGANVLTF. The DNA for the CDR3 is TGTGCCAGCACCAGGGGGTCTGGGGCCAACGTCCTGACTTTC.

The chain combines TRBV5-1 with TRBJ2-7; the match to TRBD1 covers 12 bases. This CDR3 contains 15 residues. CDR1 SGHRS and CDR2 YFSETQ come from the germline V gene. Germline trimming cut 0 bases from V and 6 bases from J; bases unmatched to any gene: 4. Here the CDR3 reads CASSLEGTGGGEQYF. For the CDR3, the DNA is TGCGCCAGCAGCTTGGAGGGGACAGGGGGCGGCGAGCAGTACTTC. The entire variable domain, with the rest obtained from reference TRBV5-1 and TRBJ2-7, is as follows: KAGVTQTPRYLIKTRGQQVTLSCSPISGHRSVSWYQQTPGQGLQFLFEYFSETQRNKGNFPGRFSGRQFSNSRSEMNVSTLELGDSALYLCASSLEGTGGGEQYFGPGTRLTVT.

The V gene is TRBV18, the J gene TRBJ2-1; no definite D call. Germline loops: CDR1 KGHSH, CDR2 LQKENI. V was shortened by 1 base and J by 5 bases, with 12 bases between the two germline ends. There are 15 residues in the CDR3. In DNA, the CDR3 is TGTGCCAGCTCACCACGGGGAAGGGCTGACAATGAGCAGTTCTTC. Residues: CASSPRGRADNEQFF.

This clone has a single count. The V gene is TRBV6-1, the J gene TRBJ2-7, with unresolved D. With 4 bases removed from V and 0 bases from J, the gap between germline ends came to 13 bases. Germline-derived CDR1 and CDR2 are MNHNS and SASEGT. This CDR3 has 15 amino acids. CDR3 in amino acids: CASSVGPTSSYEQYF. The CDR3 DNA reads as TGTGCCAGCAGTGTAGGTCCGACCAGCTCCTACGAGCAGTACTTC.

The genes are TRBV2 and TRBJ2-2, with a weak D call TRBD1 (5 bases). Germline V gene sequence: CDR1 SNHLY, CDR2 FYNNEI. This CDR3 has 14 amino acids. Trimming shortened V by 5 bases and J by 5 bases, and 12 bases separated the two germline ends. The DNA for the CDR3 is TGTGCCAGCAGTCGACAGTCATCGACCGGGGAGCTGTTTTTT. As protein: CASSRQSSTGELFF.

The chain links TRBV30 to TRBJ1-2; no clear D gene. V lost 3 bases to trimming and J lost 4 bases, with 12 bases between them. The CDR3 runs to 13 residues. The germline V gene has CDR1 GTSNPN and CDR2 SVGIG (reference sequence). DNA of the CDR3: TGTGCCTGGAGGAACTCGGGGTCCTATGGCTACACCTTC. It encodes CAWRNSGSYGYTF.

V and J are TRBV29-1 and TRBJ2-3, with 9 bases that match TRBD2. Germline CDR1 is SQVTM and CDR2 is ANQGSEA. The CDR3 runs to 15 residues. After removal of 8 bases from V and 0 bases from J, the junction contained 9 bases not matched to a gene. The CDR3 sequence: CSMVLAGLSTDTQYF. CDR3 DNA sequence: TGCAGCATGGTACTAGCGGGCCTTAGCACAGATACGCAGTATTTT.

This chain connects TRBV30 to TRBJ1-3, with TRBD1 identical over 7 bases. V shed 2 bases, J shed 5 bases, and the junction held 9 bases outside the gene matches. The germline V gene has CDR1 GTSNPN and CDR2 SVGIG (reference sequence). The CDR3 contains 15 residues. The CDR3, as DNA: TGTGCCTGGAGTCTCACAGGGGTTAGGAGAAACACCATATATTTT. Translated, it gives CAWSLTGVRRNTIYF.

The CDR3 sequence: CASSSGSADGETQYF. CDR3 in DNA: TGTGCCAGCAGTTCCGGGAGCGCAGACGGAGAGACCCAGTACTTC. The chain couples TRBV11-3 to TRBJ2-5; D may be TRBD2 (6 bases). There are 15 residues in the CDR3. Germline V gene data show CDR1 as SGHNT and CDR2 as YENEEA. With 6 bases removed from V and 4 bases from J, the gap between germline ends came to 18 bases.

Many counts were recorded for this clone. The CDR3 DNA reads TGTGCCAGCAGCTCTCTAGAGACCGGAAACACCATATATTTT. It encodes CASSSLETGNTIYF. The chain couples TRBV7-9 to TRBJ1-3, with D unclear. Germline assignment: CDR1 SEHNR and CDR2 FQNEAQ (reference sequence). V was shortened by 4 bases and J by 4 bases, with 11 bases between the two germline ends. The CDR3 length is 14 residues.

The gene calls are TRBV7-2 and TRBJ2-5; D is undetermined. CDR1 SGHTA and CDR2 FQGNSA come from the germline V gene. This CDR3 region has 12 residues. V was trimmed by 5 bases and J by 0 bases, leaving 4 bases between them. The CDR3 here is CASSHYQETQYF. CDR3 DNA sequence: TGTGCCAGCAGCCACTACCAAGAGACCCAGTACTTC.

This clone was seen a single time. The genes are TRBV14 and TRBJ2-5; possibly TRBD1 for D (5 bases). TRBJ2-7 matches the DNA end more closely, so the J call is doubtful. CDR3 length: 14 amino acids. Germline-derived CDR1 and CDR2 are SGHDN and FVKESK. In nucleotides, the CDR3 is TGTGCCAGCAGCCAGCAGGGATATCTTTACGAGCAGTACTTC. This encodes CASSQQGYLYEQYF.

This rearrangement joins TRBV19 to TRBJ2-7, with TRBD1 identical over 8 bases. Germline lookup yields CDR1 LNHDA and CDR2 SQIVND (reference sequence). The CDR3 runs 14 residues. V lost 3 bases and J lost 12; bases outside the gene matches: 13. The CDR3 nucleotides are TGTGCCAGTAGTATTCGGGCAGGGGGCGTCGATTTGTACTTC. Its protein is CASSIRAGGVDLYF.

J is TRBJ2-7 and V is TRBV5-4; 9 bases map to TRBD2. Germline loops: CDR1 SGHNT, CDR2 YYREEE (reference sequence). The CDR3 sequence is 15 residues long. V lost 2 bases to trimming and J lost 5 bases; unmatched junction nucleotides: 8. The CDR3 protein is CASSFSRGRADEQYF. DNA for the CDR3: TGTGCCAGCAGCTTTTCTCGCGGGAGGGCCGACGAGCAGTACTTC.

The V and J genes are TRBV11-2 and TRBJ2-1; TRBD1 is a possible D gene (6 bases). Germline V gene lookup returns CDR1 SGHAT and CDR2 FQNNGV. The CDR3 loop spans 14 amino acids. V shed 0 bases and J shed 4 bases, with 7 bases lying between them. The CDR3: CASSLEDRYNEQFF. The CDR3 DNA is TGTGCCAGCAGCTTAGAGGACAGATACAATGAGCAGTTCTTC. Complete variable domain (other parts from reference TRBV11-2 and TRBJ2-1): EAGVAQSPRYKIIEKRQSVAFWCNPISGHATLYWYQQILGQGPKLLIQFQNNGVVDDSQLPKDRFSAERLKGVDSTLKIQPAKLEDSAVYLCASSLEDRYNEQFFGPGTRLTVL.

This clone was recorded at least ten times. The rearrangement uses TRBV10-3 and TRBJ2-6; the D gene could be TRBD1 or TRBD2 (5 bases each). CDR1 and CDR2 from the germline V gene are ENHRY and SYGVKD. Trimming pared 2 bases from V and 0 bases from J, leaving 14 bases between. The CDR3 is 18 amino acids. CDR3 region: CAISERDGKSSGANVLTF. DNA of the CDR3: TGTGCCATCAGTGAGCGGGACGGCAAAAGCTCTGGGGCCAACGTCCTGACTTTC.

This clone was detected only a few times. V is TRBV28 and J is TRBJ1-2; D is unclear. The CDR3 covers 15 residues. Germline-derived CDR1 and CDR2 are MDHEN and SYDVKM. V dropped 5 bases and J dropped 6 bases, with 19 bases sitting between them. The CDR3 DNA sequence: TGTGCCAGCAGTCAAGACCCCGAAATCTCGAATGGCTACACCTTC. It specifies CASSQDPEISNGYTF.